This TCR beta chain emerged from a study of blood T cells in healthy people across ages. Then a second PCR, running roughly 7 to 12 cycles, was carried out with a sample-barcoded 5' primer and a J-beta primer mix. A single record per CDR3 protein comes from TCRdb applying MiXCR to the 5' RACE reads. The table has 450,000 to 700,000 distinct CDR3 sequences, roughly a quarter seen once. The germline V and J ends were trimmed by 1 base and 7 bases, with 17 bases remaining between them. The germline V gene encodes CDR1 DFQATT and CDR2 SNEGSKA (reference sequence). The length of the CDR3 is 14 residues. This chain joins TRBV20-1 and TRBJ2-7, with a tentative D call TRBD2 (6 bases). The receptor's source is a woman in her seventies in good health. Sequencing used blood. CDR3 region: CSARGRSGAGEQYF. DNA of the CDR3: TGCAGTGCTAGAGGTAGATCGGGAGCAGGGGAGCAGTACTTC.